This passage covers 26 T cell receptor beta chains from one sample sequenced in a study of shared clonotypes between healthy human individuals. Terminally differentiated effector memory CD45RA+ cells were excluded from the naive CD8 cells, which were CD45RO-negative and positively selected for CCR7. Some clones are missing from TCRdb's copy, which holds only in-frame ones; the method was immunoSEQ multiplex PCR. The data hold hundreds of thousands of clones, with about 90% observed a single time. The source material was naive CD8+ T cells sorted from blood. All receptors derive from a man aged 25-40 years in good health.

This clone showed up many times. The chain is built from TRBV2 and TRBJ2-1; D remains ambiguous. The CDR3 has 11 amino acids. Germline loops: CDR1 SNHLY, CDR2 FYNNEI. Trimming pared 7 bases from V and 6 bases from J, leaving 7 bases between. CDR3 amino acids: CASMRLNEQFF. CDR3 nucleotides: TGTGCCAGCATGAGACTCAATGAGCAGTTCTTC. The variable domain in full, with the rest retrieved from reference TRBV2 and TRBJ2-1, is EPEVTQTPSHQVTQMGQEVILRCVPISNHLYFYWYRQILGQKVEFLVSFYNNEISEKSEIFDDQFSVERPDGSNFTLKIRSTKLEDSAMYFCASMRLNEQFFGPGTRLTVL.

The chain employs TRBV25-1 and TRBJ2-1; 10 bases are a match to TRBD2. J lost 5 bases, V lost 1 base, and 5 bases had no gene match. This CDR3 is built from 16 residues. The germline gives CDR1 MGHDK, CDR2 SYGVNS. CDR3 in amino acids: CASSELSGRGDNEQFF. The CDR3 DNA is TGTGCCAGCAGTGAATTAAGCGGGAGGGGAGACAATGAGCAGTTCTTC.

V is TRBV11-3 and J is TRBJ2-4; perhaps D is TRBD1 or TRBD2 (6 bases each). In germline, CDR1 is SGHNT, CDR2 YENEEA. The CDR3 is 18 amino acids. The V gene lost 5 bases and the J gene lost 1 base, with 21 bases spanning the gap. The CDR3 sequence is CASSPPLGGGLAKNIQYF. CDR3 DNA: TGTGCCAGCAGCCCCCCCCTCGGGGGCGGGTTGGCCAAAAACATTCAGTACTTC. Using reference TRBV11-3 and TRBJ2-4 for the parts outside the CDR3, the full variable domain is EAGVVQSPRYKIIEKKQPVAFWCNPISGHNTLYWYLQNLGQGPELLIRYENEEAVDDSQLPKDRFSAERLKGVDSTLKIQPAELGDSAVYLCASSPPLGGGLAKNIQYFGAGTRLSVL.

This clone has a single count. This CDR3 reads CASSQAQAIPYEQYF. As DNA, the CDR3 is TGCGCCAGCAGCCAAGCGCAGGCCATCCCCTACGAGCAGTACTTC. The rearrangement joins TRBV4-1 to TRBJ2-7; D is undetermined. Looked up from germline, CDR1 is MGHRA and CDR2 is YSYEKL. Trimming pared 1 base from V and 2 bases from J, leaving 12 bases between. The CDR3 extends over 15 amino acids.

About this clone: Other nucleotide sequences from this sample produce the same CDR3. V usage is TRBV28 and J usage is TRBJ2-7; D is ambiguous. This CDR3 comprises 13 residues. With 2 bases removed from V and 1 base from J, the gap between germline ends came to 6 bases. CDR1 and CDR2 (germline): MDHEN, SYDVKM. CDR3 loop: CASSLESSYEQYF. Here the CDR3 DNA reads TGTGCCAGCAGTTTAGAGTCTTCCTACGAGCAGTACTTC.

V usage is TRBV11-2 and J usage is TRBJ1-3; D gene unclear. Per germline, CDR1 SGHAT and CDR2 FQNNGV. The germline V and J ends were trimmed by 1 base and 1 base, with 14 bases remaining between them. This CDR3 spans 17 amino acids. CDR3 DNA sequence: TGTGCCAGCAGCTTAGCTCCACGGGGTTCGTCTGGAAACACCATATATTTT. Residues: CASSLAPRGSSGNTIYF.

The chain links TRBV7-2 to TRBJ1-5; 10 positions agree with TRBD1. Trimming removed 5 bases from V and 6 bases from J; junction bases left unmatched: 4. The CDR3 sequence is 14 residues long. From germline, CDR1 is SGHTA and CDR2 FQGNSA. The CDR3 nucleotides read TGTGCCAGCAGCCAAGGGACAGGGGTTCAGCCCCAGCATTTT. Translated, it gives CASSQGTGVQPQHF. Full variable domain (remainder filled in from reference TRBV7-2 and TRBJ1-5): GAGVSQSPSNKVTEKGKDVELRCDPISGHTALYWYRQSLGQGLEFLIYFQGNSAPDKSGLPSDRFSAERTGGSVSTLTIQRTQQEDSAVYLCASSQGTGVQPQHFGDGTRLSIL.

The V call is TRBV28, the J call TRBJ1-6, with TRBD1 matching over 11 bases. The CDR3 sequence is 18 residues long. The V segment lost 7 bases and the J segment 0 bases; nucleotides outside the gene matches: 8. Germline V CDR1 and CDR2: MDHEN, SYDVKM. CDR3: CASKGQGGISSYNSPLHF. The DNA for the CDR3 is TGTGCCAGCAAGGGACAGGGGGGGATCAGCTCCTATAATTCACCCCTCCACTTT.

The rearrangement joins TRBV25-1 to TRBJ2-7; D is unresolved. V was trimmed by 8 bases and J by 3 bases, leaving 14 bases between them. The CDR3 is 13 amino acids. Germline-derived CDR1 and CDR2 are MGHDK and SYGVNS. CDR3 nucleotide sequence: TGTGCCAGCCTACCCCAAAGAGGCTACGAGCAGTACTTC. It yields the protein CASLPQRGYEQYF.

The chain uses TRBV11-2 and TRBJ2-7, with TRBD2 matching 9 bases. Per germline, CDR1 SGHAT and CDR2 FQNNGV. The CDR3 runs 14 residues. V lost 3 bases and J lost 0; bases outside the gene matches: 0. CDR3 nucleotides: TGTGCCAGCAGCTTTAGCGGGGGCTCCTACGAGCAGTACTTC. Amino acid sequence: CASSFSGGSYEQYF.

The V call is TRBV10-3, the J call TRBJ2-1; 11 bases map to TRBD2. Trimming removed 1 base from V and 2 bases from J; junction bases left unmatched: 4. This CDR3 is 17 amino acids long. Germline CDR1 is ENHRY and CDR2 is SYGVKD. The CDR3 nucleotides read TGTGCCATCAGTGAGTTAACTAGCGGGAGACCCTACAATGAGCAGTTCTTC. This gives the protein CAISELTSGRPYNEQFF.

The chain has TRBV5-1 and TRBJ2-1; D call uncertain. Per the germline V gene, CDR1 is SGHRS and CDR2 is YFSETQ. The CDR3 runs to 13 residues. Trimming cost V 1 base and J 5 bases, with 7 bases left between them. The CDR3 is CASSLPVDNEQFF. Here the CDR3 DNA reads TGCGCCAGCAGCTTGCCGGTAGACAATGAGCAGTTCTTC.

CDR3 nucleotides: TGTGCCAGCACCGGGGGGACTAACTATGGCTACACCTTC. Protein sequence: CASTGGTNYGYTF. The chain has TRBV2 and TRBJ1-2; possibly TRBD1 for D (5 bases). The CDR3 contains 13 residues. Trimming left V 7 bases short and J 0 bases short, with 9 bases between. CDR1 is SNHLY, CDR2 FYNNEI, per germline.

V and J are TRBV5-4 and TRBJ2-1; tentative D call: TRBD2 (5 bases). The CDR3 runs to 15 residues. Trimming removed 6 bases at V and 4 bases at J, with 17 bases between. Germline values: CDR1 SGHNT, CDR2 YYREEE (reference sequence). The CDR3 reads CASNPSPLAYNEQFF. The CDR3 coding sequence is TGTGCCAGCAATCCCTCGCCATTAGCGTACAATGAGCAGTTCTTC.

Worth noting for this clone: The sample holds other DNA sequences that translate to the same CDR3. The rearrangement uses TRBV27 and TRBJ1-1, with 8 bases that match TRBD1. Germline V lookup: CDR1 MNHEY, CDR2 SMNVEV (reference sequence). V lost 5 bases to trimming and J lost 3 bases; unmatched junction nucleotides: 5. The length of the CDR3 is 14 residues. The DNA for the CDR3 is TGTGCCAGCAGTCTTCAGGGGGCTTACACTGAAGCTTTCTTT. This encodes CASSLQGAYTEAFF.

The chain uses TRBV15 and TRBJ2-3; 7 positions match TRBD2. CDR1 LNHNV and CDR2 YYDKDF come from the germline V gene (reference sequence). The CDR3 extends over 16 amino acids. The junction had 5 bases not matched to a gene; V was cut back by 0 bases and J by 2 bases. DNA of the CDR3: TGTGCCACCAGCAGAGATCGAAGCGGGATCACAGATACGCAGTATTTT. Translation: CATSRDRSGITDTQYF.

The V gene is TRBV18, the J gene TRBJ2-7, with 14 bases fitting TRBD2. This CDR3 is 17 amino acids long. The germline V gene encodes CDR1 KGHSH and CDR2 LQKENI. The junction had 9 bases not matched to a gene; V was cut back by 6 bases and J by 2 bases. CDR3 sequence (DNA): TGTGCCAGCTCGACCGGGACTAGCGGGAGTTCAGCCTACGAGCAGTACTTC. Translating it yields CASSTGTSGSSAYEQYF.

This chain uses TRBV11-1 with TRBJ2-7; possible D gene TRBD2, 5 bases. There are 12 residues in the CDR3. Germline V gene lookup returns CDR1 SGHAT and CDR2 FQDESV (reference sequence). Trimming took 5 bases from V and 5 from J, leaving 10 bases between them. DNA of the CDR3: TGTGCCAGCAGCCTCGGAGGCCACGAGCAGTACTTC. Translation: CASSLGGHEQYF.

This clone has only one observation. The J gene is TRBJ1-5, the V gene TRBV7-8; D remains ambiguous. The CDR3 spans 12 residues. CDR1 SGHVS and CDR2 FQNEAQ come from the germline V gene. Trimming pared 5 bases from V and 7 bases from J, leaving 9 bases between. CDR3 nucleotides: TGTGCCAGCAGCCCCCCTCGACAGCCCCAGCATTTT. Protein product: CASSPPRQPQHF.

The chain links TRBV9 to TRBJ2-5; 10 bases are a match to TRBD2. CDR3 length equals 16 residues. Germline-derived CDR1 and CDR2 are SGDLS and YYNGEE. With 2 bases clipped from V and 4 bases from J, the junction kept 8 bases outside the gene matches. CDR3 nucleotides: TGTGCCAGCAGCGTCCTAGCGGGAGCCCCAATAGAGACCCAGTACTTC. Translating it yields CASSVLAGAPIETQYF. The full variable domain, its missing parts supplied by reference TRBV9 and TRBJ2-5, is DSGVTQTPKHLITATGQRVTLRCSPRSGDLSVYWYQQSLDQGLQFLIQYYNGEERAKGNILERFSAQQFPDLHSELNLSSLELGDSALYFCASSVLAGAPIETQYFGPGTRLLVL.

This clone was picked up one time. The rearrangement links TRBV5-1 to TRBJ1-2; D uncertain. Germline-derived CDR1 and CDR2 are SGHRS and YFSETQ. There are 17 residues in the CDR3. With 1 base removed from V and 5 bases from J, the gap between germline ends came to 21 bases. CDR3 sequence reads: CASSLPFERAAWYGYTF. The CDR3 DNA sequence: TGCGCCAGCAGCTTGCCTTTCGAGAGGGCCGCTTGGTATGGCTACACCTTC.

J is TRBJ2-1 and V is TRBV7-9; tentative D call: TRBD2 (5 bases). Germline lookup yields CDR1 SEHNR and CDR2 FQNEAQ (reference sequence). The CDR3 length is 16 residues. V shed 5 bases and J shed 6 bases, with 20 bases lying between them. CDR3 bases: TGTGCCAGCAGCCGACCGGACGGGATGAAACGCAATGAGCAGTTCTTC. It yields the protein CASSRPDGMKRNEQFF.

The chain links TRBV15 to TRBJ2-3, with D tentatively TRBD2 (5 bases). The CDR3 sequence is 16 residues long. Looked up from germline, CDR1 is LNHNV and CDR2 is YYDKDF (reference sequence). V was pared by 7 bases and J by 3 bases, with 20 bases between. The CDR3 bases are TGTGCCACCACCCTGTTCCCACGGGAAGGGACAGATACGCAGTATTTT. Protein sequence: CATTLFPREGTDTQYF.

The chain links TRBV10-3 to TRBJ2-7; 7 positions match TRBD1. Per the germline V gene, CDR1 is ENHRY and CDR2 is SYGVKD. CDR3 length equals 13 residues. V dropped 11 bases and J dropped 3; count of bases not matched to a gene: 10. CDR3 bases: TGTGCCGTCCGATTAAGGGACAGCTACGAGCAGTACTTC. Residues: CAVRLRDSYEQYF.

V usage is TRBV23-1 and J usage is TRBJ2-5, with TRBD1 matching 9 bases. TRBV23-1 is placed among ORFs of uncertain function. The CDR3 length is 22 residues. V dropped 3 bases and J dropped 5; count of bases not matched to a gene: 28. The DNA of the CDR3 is TGCGCCAGCAGTCACCTCACTCTTCGGACAGGGGCGGAAAAGATCGTGACGGAGACCCAGTACTTC. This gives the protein CASSHLTLRTGAEKIVTETQYF.

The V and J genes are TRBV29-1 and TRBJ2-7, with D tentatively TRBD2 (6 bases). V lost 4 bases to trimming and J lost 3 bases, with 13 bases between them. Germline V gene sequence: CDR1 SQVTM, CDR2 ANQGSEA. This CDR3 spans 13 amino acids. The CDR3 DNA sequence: TGCAGCGTTGGGATTAGCGGAGACTACGAGCAGTACTTC. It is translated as CSVGISGDYEQYF.